Included here is one T cell receptor (beta chain) sequence, with context. The sample comes from a study of T cells after yellow fever vaccination. Study-wide results and limits: Almost all vaccine-responding clonotypes were not detected in the sorted memory subsets at the day 0 time point. Among all clonotypes, a small share was observed in both CD4 and CD8 compartments.

Via MiXCR, TCRdb re-called the 5' RACE reads, giving one row per CDR3 protein. The table lists 20,000 to 30,000 distinct CDR3 sequences, approximately 4.5% of them singletons. The sample was PBMCs, either bulk or a sorted T-cell subset (CD4+, CD8+, memory, or dextramer-sorted; not recorded which), taken on the day of the yellow fever booster vaccination. This sequence originates from a young man who received the YFV17D yellow fever vaccine.

Here the CDR3 reads CAWNGNSPLHF. CDR3 sequence (DNA): TGTGCCTGGAATGGGAATTCACCCCTCCACTTT. V usage is TRBV30 and J usage is TRBJ1-6; D remains ambiguous. The V and J ends lost 4 bases and 7 bases respectively, with 5 bases between them. From germline, CDR1 is GTSNPN and CDR2 SVGIG (reference sequence). The CDR3 loop spans 11 amino acids.